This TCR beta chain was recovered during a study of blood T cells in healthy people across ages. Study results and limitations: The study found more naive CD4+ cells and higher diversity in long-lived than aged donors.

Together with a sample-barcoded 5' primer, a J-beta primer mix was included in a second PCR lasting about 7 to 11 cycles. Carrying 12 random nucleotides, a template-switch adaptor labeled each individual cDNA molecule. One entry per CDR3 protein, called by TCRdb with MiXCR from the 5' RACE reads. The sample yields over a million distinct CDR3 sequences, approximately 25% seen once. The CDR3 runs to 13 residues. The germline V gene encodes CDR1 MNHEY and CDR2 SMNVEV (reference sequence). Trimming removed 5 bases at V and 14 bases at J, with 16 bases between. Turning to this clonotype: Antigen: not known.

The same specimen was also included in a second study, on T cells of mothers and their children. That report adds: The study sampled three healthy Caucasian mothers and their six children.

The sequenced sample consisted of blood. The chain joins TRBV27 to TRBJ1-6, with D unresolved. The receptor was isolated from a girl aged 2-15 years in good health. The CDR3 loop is CASSPLAEQTLHF. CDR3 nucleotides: TGTGCCAGCAGTCCGTTGGCCGAGCAAACCCTCCACTTT.